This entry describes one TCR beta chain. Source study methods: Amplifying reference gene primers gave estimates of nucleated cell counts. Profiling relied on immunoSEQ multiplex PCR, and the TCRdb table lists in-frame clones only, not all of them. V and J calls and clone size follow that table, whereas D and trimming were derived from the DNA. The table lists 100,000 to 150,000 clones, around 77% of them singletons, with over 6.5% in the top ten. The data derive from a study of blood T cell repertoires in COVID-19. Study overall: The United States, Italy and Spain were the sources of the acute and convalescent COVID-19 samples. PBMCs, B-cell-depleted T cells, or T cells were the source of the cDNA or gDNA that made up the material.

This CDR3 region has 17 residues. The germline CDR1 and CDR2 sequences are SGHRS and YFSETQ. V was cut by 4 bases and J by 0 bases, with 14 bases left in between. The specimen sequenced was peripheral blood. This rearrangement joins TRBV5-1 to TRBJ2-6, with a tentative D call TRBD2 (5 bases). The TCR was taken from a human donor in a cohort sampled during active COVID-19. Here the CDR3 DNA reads TGCGCCAGCAGCGCTACTCGCGGGCCCTCTGGGGCCAACGTCCTGACTTTC. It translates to CASSATRGPSGANVLTF.